Listed below are T cell receptor beta chains from one sample, sequenced in a study of blood T cell repertoires in COVID-19. TCRdb's copy holds only in-frame clones and misses some; the assay was immunoSEQ multiplex PCR. The table lists about 80,000 clones, 75% to 90% of them singletons. The sequencing input was peripheral blood. These receptors were taken from a human donor in a cohort sampled during active COVID-19. The CDR3 runs from the conserved cysteine through the conserved F or W. A D gene is named only where the DNA matches it firmly. Where a row states a size, it is once, few, many or the class of an expanded clone; other rows omit it.

d_call	clone_size	j_call	v_call	cdr3_aa	cdr3_nt
TRBD2	NA	TRBJ2-3	TRBV3-1/TRBV3-2	CASSHLLTSGGRGDTQYF	TGTGCCAGCAGCCACCTCCTCACAAGCGGGGGGCGAGGAGATACGCAGTATTTT
TRBD2	NA	TRBJ2-1	TRBV19	CASSRGGRGDEQFF	TGTGCCAGTAGTAGGGGCGGCCGGGGGGATGAGCAGTTCTTC
NA	NA	TRBJ1-6	TRBV5-1	CASRMGAGNNSPLHF	TGCGCCAGCAGGATGGGGGCAGGAAATAATTCACCCCTCCACTTT
NA	NA	TRBJ2-7	TRBV2	CASSELAFTYEQYF	TGTGCCAGCAGTGAACTAGCGTTCACCTACGAGCAGTACTTC
NA	NA	TRBJ1-4	TRBV6-5	CASSLQGKGNEKLFF	TGTGCCAGCAGTCTTCAGGGCAAGGGTAATGAAAAACTGTTTTTT
NA	NA	TRBJ1-1	TRBV7-6	CASSLFQGGNTEAFF	TGTGCCAGCAGCTTATTCCAGGGTGGGAACACTGAAGCTTTCTTT
NA	once	TRBJ2-3	TRBV5-1	CASSLTPGPPSTDTQYF	TGCGCCAGCAGCTTGACCCCAGGTCCCCCGAGCACAGATACGCAGTATTTT
TRBD1	NA	TRBJ2-5	TRBV18	CASSPGQGPYETQYF	TGTGCCAGCTCACCGGGACAGGGGCCTTATGAGACCCAGTACTTC
NA	NA	TRBJ2-3	TRBV6-5	CASRRADTQYF	TGTGCCAGCAGACGAGCAGATACGCAGTATTTT
NA	NA	TRBJ1-1	TRBV20-1	CSATTVTEAFF	TGCAGTGCGACAACAGTCACTGAAGCTTTCTTT
NA	once	TRBJ2-2	TRBV5-1	CASSLADRNTGELFF	TGCGCCAGCAGCTTGGCGGACAGGAACACCGGGGAGCTGTTTTTT
NA	NA	TRBJ2-1	TRBV7-6	CASSLVTSSYNEQFF	TGTGCCAGCAGCTTAGTTACGAGCTCCTACAATGAGCAGTTCTTC
TRBD1	once	TRBJ2-7	TRBV5-4	CASSKPGQAYEQYF	TGTGCCAGCAGCAAACCGGGACAGGCCTACGAGCAGTACTTC
NA	NA	TRBJ2-3	TRBV10-3	CAISEAGPVADTQYF	TGTGCCATCAGTGAGGCGGGACCCGTGGCAGATACGCAGTATTTT
TRBD1	NA	TRBJ1-1	TRBV11-1	CAGARDRNTEAFF	TGTGCCGGAGCCCGGGACAGAAACACTGAAGCTTTCTTT
TRBD1	NA	TRBJ2-7	TRBV5-4	CASSTSGTGAYEQYF	TGTGCCAGCAGTACCTCCGGGACAGGGGCCTACGAGCAGTACTTC
NA	NA	TRBJ1-5	TRBV30	CAWSGQDGLVNQPQHF	TGTGCCTGGAGTGGACAGGACGGACTCGTCAATCAGCCCCAGCATTTT
TRBD1	NA	TRBJ2-1	TRBV18	CASSLSTGHNEQFF	TGTGCCAGCTCACTATCGACAGGGCACAATGAGCAGTTCTTC
TRBD2	NA	TRBJ2-2	TRBV25-1	CASSSIAGPNTGELFF	TGTGCCAGCAGTTCGATAGCGGGACCGAACACCGGGGAGCTGTTTTTT
TRBD2	NA	TRBJ2-5	TRBV10-3	CAISGLAGGAGGQYF	TGTGCCATCAGTGGCCTGGCGGGGGGGGCCGGTGGCCAGTACTTC
TRBD2	NA	TRBJ2-2	TRBV3-1/TRBV3-2	CASSDTSGGTWELFF	TGTGCCAGCAGTGACACAAGCGGGGGTACCTGGGAGCTGTTTTTT
TRBD2	NA	TRBJ2-5	TRBV2	CASSGLAGGPETQYF	TGTGCCAGCAGCGGCCTAGCGGGGGGGCCCGAGACCCAGTACTTC
NA	few	TRBJ1-4	TRBV10-2	CASSESRADEKLFF	TGCGCCAGCAGTGAGAGCAGGGCGGATGAAAAACTGTTTTTT
TRBD2	NA	TRBJ2-7	TRBV19	CASSKHFTSGGFYEQYF	TGTGCCAGTAGTAAACATTTTACTAGCGGGGGTTTCTACGAGCAGTACTTC
TRBD1	NA	TRBJ1-4	TRBV19	CASSVQTGGAEKLFF	TGTGCCAGTAGTGTTCAGACAGGGGGCGCGGAAAAACTGTTTTTT
NA	NA	TRBJ1-6	TRBV11-2	CASSLRQDRRNSPLHF	TGTGCCAGCAGCTTAAGGCAGGACAGACGTAATTCACCCCTCCACTTT
TRBD1	NA	TRBJ1-4	TRBV7-8	CASSSPGQVYEKLFF	TGTGCCAGCAGTTCGCCGGGACAGGTCTATGAAAAACTGTTTTTT